This section outlines one T cell receptor (beta chain) sequence together with its context. Treatment defined: about 20 received Ad26.COV2.S at low or high dose, single or two shots; 5 received placebo; per-sample allocation not given. The samples date from day 63 after the first vaccine or placebo injection. The data derive from a study of Ad26.COV2.S vaccination and SARS-CoV-2 variants. In the study overall: Once or twice, 56 days apart, Ad26.COV2.S was delivered intramuscularly.

The method was immunoSEQ multiplex PCR; TCRdb's version includes in-frame clones alone and lacks a portion of them. The sample carries fewer than 900,000 clones, roughly nine tenths recorded once. V trimming: 4 bases; J trimming: 0 bases; junction bases outside the gene matches: 3. Germline assignment: CDR1 SGHRS and CDR2 YFSETQ. There are 15 residues in the CDR3. The receptor comes from a person between 18 and 65 years old who received the Ad26.COV2.S COVID-19 vaccine or a placebo. The material sequenced was peripheral blood, taken in a trial of Ad26.COV2.S vaccine versus placebo. This sequence joins TRBV5-1 and TRBJ2-3; the match to TRBD1 covers 9 bases. CDR3 in amino acids: CASSPGTGSTDTQYF. Written as DNA, the CDR3 is TGCGCCAGCAGCCCGGGGACAGGGAGCACAGATACGCAGTATTTT.